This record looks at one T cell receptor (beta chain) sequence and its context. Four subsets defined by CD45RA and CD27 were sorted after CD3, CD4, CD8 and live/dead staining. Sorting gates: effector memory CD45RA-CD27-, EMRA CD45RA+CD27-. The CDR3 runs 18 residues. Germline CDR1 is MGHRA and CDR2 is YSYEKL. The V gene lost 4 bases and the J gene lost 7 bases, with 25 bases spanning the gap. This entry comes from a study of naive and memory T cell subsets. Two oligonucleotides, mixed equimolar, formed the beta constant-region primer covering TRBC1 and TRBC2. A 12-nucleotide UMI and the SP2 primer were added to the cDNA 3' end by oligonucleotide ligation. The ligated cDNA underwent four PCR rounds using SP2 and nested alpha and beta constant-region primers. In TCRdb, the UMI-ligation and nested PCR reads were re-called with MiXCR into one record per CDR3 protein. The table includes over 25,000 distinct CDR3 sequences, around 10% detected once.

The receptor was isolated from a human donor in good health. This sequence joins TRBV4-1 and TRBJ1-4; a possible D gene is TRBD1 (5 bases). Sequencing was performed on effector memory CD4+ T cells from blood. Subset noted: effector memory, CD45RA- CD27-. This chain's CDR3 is CASSRIVMRQSGGEKLFF. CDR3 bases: TGCGCCAGCAGCCGGATAGTCATGAGACAGTCAGGTGGTGAAAAACTGTTTTTT.